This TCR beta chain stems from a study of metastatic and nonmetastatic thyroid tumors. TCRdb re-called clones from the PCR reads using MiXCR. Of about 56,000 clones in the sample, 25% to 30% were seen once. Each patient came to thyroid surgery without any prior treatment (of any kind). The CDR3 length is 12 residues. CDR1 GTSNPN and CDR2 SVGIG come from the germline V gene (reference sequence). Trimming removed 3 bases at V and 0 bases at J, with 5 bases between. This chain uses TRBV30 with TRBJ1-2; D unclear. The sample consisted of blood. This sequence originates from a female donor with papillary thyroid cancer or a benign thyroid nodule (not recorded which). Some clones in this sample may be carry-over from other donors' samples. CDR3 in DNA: TGTGCCTGGAGCAGAGCTAACTATGGCTACACCTTC. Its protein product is CAWSRANYGYTF.